The 19 T cell receptor beta chains given below trace back to one sample, sequenced in a study of cytomegalovirus exposure and HLA in healthy donors. Produced via immunoSEQ multiplex PCR; TCRdb's table is partial and in-frame only. Here the sample spans more than 140,000 clones, about 89% being singletons. The sequencing input was PBMCs. These receptors all stem from a woman under 30 in good health and CMV-seropositive.

V gene TRBV5-1 combines with J gene TRBJ2-7, with D maybe TRBD1 (6 bases). Looked up from germline, CDR1 is SGHRS and CDR2 is YFSETQ. The length of the CDR3 is 13 residues. V lost 2 bases, J lost 3 bases, and 9 bases lay in between. CDR3 residues: CASSFAQGYEQYF. In DNA form, the CDR3 reads TGCGCCAGCAGCTTTGCACAGGGCTACGAGCAGTACTTC.

This clone was observed a few times. This chain uses TRBV10-2 with TRBJ1-4; D remains unclear. The CDR3 has 13 amino acids. The ends were cut back, 7 bases at V and 1 base at J, with 7 bases in the middle. Germline assignment: CDR1 WSHSY and CDR2 SAAADI. This CDR3 is CASTTRTNEKLFF. The CDR3 nucleotides read TGCGCCAGCACAACACGAACTAATGAAAAACTGTTTTTT.

The rearrangement links TRBV7-3 to TRBJ1-1, with TRBD1 matching 9 bases. V trimming: 4 bases; J trimming: 0 bases; junction bases outside the gene matches: 12. The CDR3 has 18 amino acids. Germline V gene lookup returns CDR1 SGHTA and CDR2 FQGTGA. The chain's CDR3 is CASSSVGTGLGVNTEAFF. The CDR3 DNA follows: TGTGCCAGCAGCTCAGTCGGGACAGGGCTTGGTGTGAACACTGAAGCTTTCTTT.

The CDR3 DNA follows: TGCGCCAGCAGCCAAGCGCCGGGACTAGCGGCAAATGAGCAGTTCTTC. Protein sequence: CASSQAPGLAANEQFF. The chain carries TRBV4-3 and TRBJ2-1; TRBD2 aligns across 11 bases. Germline CDR1 is LGHNA and CDR2 is YSLEER. This CDR3 region has 16 residues. The V segment lost 1 base and the J segment 7 bases; nucleotides outside the gene matches: 6.

This clone was detected once. The CDR3 nucleotides read TGCGCCAGCAGCCCGTCGACTAGTTCGTTTGGGTTCTTC. The encoded protein is CASSPSTSSFGFF. V usage is TRBV5-1 and J usage is TRBJ2-1; D may be TRBD2 (6 bases). CDR1 SGHRS and CDR2 YFSETQ come from the germline V gene. The CDR3 loop spans 13 amino acids. Trimming took 4 bases from V and 15 from J, leaving 20 bases between them.

This clone was observed a handful of times. The CDR3, as DNA: TGTGCCAGCAGCCGCTTACTAGCGACATCCTACGAGCAGTACTTC. Translated, it gives CASSRLLATSYEQYF. This sequence joins TRBV4-2 and TRBJ2-7; 7 bases match TRBD2. The junction had 7 bases not matched to a gene; V was cut back by 4 bases and J by 1 base. The CDR3 consists of 15 residues. The V gene's germline CDR1 is LGHNA and CDR2 YNFKEQ.

The J gene is TRBJ1-1, the V gene TRBV5-1; perhaps TRBD1 as D (5 bases). V lost 6 bases, J lost 6 bases, and 27 bases lay in between. The CDR3 sequence is 17 residues long. From germline, CDR1 is SGHRS and CDR2 YFSETQ. CDR3 loop: CASTPSGWRDAGSEAFF. CDR3 DNA sequence: TGCGCCAGCACCCCTTCTGGCTGGAGGGACGCAGGGTCTGAAGCTTTCTTT.

The chain couples TRBV5-1 to TRBJ2-7; the D gene is possibly TRBD1 (7 bases). Germline values: CDR1 SGHRS, CDR2 YFSETQ. The CDR3 covers 14 residues. V was trimmed by 1 base and J by 2 bases, leaving 10 bases between them. CDR3 in DNA: TGCGCCAGCAGCTTGCAGGGGGAGGCCTACGAGCAGTACTTC. Translated: CASSLQGEAYEQYF. The full variable domain, its missing parts supplied by reference TRBV5-1 and TRBJ2-7, is KAGVTQTPRYLIKTRGQQVTLSCSPISGHRSVSWYQQTPGQGLQFLFEYFSETQRNKGNFPGRFSGRQFSNSRSEMNVSTLELGDSALYLCASSLQGEAYEQYFGPGTRLTVT.

With regard to this clone: Other DNA sequences in the sample encode the same CDR3. V is TRBV20-1 and J is TRBJ2-7; tentatively, D is TRBD1 (6 bases). V was trimmed by 2 bases and J by 4 bases, leaving 6 bases between them. The CDR3 is made up of 11 amino acids. Germline V gene data show CDR1 as DFQATT and CDR2 as SNEGSKA (reference sequence). CDR3 sequence reads: CSARQGYEQYF. As DNA, the CDR3 is TGCAGTGCTAGACAGGGGTACGAGCAGTACTTC.

In its sample, this clone was seen once. This sequence joins TRBV19 and TRBJ2-7; 8 bases line up with TRBD2. Per the germline V gene, CDR1 is LNHDA and CDR2 is SQIVND (reference sequence). V dropped 4 bases and J dropped 2; count of bases not matched to a gene: 7. The CDR3 consists of 15 residues. CDR3 region: CASSTQRESAYEQYF. Written as DNA, the CDR3 is TGTGCCAGTAGTACCCAGCGGGAGTCCGCCTACGAGCAGTACTTC.

The gene calls are TRBV28 and TRBJ1-4; D is perhaps TRBD1 (6 bases). Trimming stripped 8 bases from V and 0 bases from J, with 13 bases between. The germline gives CDR1 MDHEN, CDR2 SYDVKM. The CDR3 has 15 residues. The CDR3 spells CASGGGGSTNEKLFF. As DNA, the CDR3 is TGTGCCAGCGGCGGGGGGGGCTCAACTAATGAAAAACTGTTTTTT. Based on the CDR3 plus reference TRBV28 and TRBJ1-4, the full variable domain is DVKVTQSSRYLVKRTGEKVFLECVQDMDHENMFWYRQDPGLGLRLIYFSYDVKMKEKGDIPEGYSVSREKKERFSLILESASTNQTSMYLCASGGGGSTNEKLFFGSGTQLSVL.

The chain combines TRBV5-1 with TRBJ2-2; the D gene is possibly TRBD2 (6 bases). Trimming removed 2 bases from V and 0 bases from J, with 11 bases in between. CDR1 is SGHRS, CDR2 YFSETQ, per germline. The CDR3 totals 16 residues. This CDR3 is CASSFMGGSNTGELFF. The DNA of the CDR3 is TGCGCCAGCAGCTTTATGGGGGGATCGAACACCGGGGAGCTGTTTTTT. Filled out from reference TRBV5-1 and TRBJ2-2, the complete variable domain reads KAGVTQTPRYLIKTRGQQVTLSCSPISGHRSVSWYQQTPGQGLQFLFEYFSETQRNKGNFPGRFSGRQFSNSRSEMNVSTLELGDSALYLCASSFMGGSNTGELFFGEGSRLTVL.

The chain recombines TRBV6-6 with TRBJ2-5; the match to TRBD2 covers 7 bases. CDR1 and CDR2 from the germline V gene are MNHNY and SVGAGI (reference sequence). The CDR3 runs to 12 residues. J lost 5 bases, V lost 6 bases, and 3 bases had no gene match. DNA of the CDR3: TGTGCCAGCAGGGGCGGGAGTGAGACCCAGTACTTC. Its protein product is CASRGGSETQYF.

The V call is TRBV2, the J call TRBJ1-5; D possibly corresponds to TRBD1 (6 bases). This CDR3 has 15 residues. Germline V CDR1 and CDR2: SNHLY, FYNNEI. V lost 8 bases and J 1 base, leaving 15 bases between the germline ends. CDR3 sequence reads: CASWGGRGSNQPQHF. The DNA of the CDR3 is TGTGCCAGCTGGGGGGGTAGGGGGAGCAATCAGCCCCAGCATTTT.

The rearrangement links TRBV9 to TRBJ2-1; TRBD1 matches at 7 bases. The ends lost 4 bases at V and 0 bases at J; junction bases unmatched: 4. CDR1 is SGDLS and CDR2 is YYNGEE in the germline V gene. The CDR3 is made up of 15 amino acids. The CDR3 DNA reads as TGTGCCAGCAGCAACACAGGGGCCTCCTACAATGAGCAGTTCTTC. Protein: CASSNTGASYNEQFF.

The rearrangement joins TRBV13 to TRBJ2-5, with D possibly being TRBD2 (5 bases). The CDR3 length is 13 residues. V was trimmed by 5 bases and J by 2 bases, leaving 9 bases between them. Germline V lookup: CDR1 PRHDT, CDR2 FYEKMQ (reference sequence). The CDR3 DNA reads as TGTGCCAGCAGCCTTAGAGGGCAAGAGACCCAGTACTTC. It specifies CASSLRGQETQYF.

The table lists this clone with a count of one. The chain employs TRBV4-3 and TRBJ2-7, with a possible D match to TRBD1 (5 bases). V lost 0 bases to trimming and J lost 3 bases, with 9 bases between them. The CDR3 extends over 14 amino acids. Germline V gene lookup returns CDR1 LGHNA and CDR2 YSLEER. The CDR3 DNA follows: TGCGCCAGCAGCCAAGAGGCCCAGGGCTACGAGCAGTACTTC. Its translation: CASSQEAQGYEQYF.

The chain carries TRBV6-5 and TRBJ2-2; 10 bases line up with TRBD1. Germline loops: CDR1 MNHEY, CDR2 SVGAGI. This CDR3 comprises 15 residues. Trimming removed 6 bases from V and 2 bases from J; junction bases left unmatched: 3. The CDR3 loop reads CASRQTGGNTGELFF. For the CDR3, the DNA is TGTGCCAGCAGACAGACAGGGGGCAACACCGGGGAGCTGTTTTTT.

This clone was recorded a few times. This rearrangement joins TRBV6-4 to TRBJ2-2; 7 bases line up with TRBD2. The germline V gene encodes CDR1 MRHNA and CDR2 SNTAGT. The CDR3 runs 15 residues. Trimming took 6 bases from V and 3 from J; bases not matched to a gene: 7. The CDR3 DNA sequence: TGTGCCAGCAGAGGGGAGGGTACGGACACCGGGGAGCTGTTTTTT. Protein: CASRGEGTDTGELFF.